Below, 32 T cell receptor beta chains from the same sample are listed, as sequenced in a study of shared T cell receptors in the human thymus. Sequenced by immunoSEQ multiplex PCR; TCRdb stores in-frame clones only, minus some. The table includes some 660,000 clones, 80% to 90% detected once. The same specimen was also included in a second study, on human thymus T cells.

Sequenced material: thymocytes. The receptors stem from a boy younger than two with a congenital heart defect.

J is TRBJ2-7 and V is TRBV15; TRBD1 aligns across 7 bases. The CDR3 loop spans 15 amino acids. After removal of 3 bases from V and 5 bases from J, the junction contained 10 bases not matched to a gene. Germline V CDR1 and CDR2: LNHNV, YYDKDF (reference sequence). CDR3 in DNA: TGTGCCACCAGCAGGCCAGACAGGGATCCCCACGAGCAGTACTTC. It codes for CATSRPDRDPHEQYF.

This rearrangement joins TRBV27 to TRBJ1-2; 7 positions agree with TRBD1. The CDR3 is 21 amino acids. V was clipped by 5 bases and J by 5 bases; unmatched bases: 29. CDR1 is MNHEY, CDR2 SMNVEV, per germline (reference sequence). This CDR3 reads CASSLRSTGRFGSITIYGYTF. In nucleotides, the CDR3 is TGTGCCAGCAGTCTCCGATCGACAGGGAGGTTCGGTTCTATAACTATTTATGGCTACACCTTC.

The chain recombines TRBV9 with TRBJ2-5, with D perhaps TRBD2 (5 bases). The V gene's germline CDR1 is SGDLS and CDR2 YYNGEE. With 1 base removed from V and 0 bases from J, the gap between germline ends came to 10 bases. The CDR3 sequence is 15 residues long. In DNA, the CDR3 is TGTGCCAGCAGCGTACAACTAGAGCACCAAGAGACCCAGTACTTC. Its protein product is CASSVQLEHQETQYF.

The chain couples TRBV6-1 to TRBJ1-1, with D maybe TRBD1 (5 bases). CDR1 and CDR2 from the germline V gene are MNHNS and SASEGT. V lost 6 bases, J lost 0 bases, and 14 bases lay in between. The CDR3 length is 15 residues. CDR3 region: CASRVRTSLNTEAFF. Written as DNA, the CDR3 is TGTGCCAGCAGAGTCCGGACAAGCTTGAACACTGAAGCTTTCTTT.

The chain combines TRBV14 with TRBJ1-3; TRBD1 matches 9 bases. Germline V lookup: CDR1 SGHDN, CDR2 FVKESK. This CDR3 is built from 20 residues. J lost 0 bases, V lost 1 base, and 13 bases had no gene match. CDR3 in DNA: TGTGCCAGCAGCCAAGGGGGAGACAGGGGGAAGTGGGCCTCTGGAAACACCATATATTTT. It codes for CASSQGGDRGKWASGNTIYF. The full variable domain, its missing parts supplied by reference TRBV14 and TRBJ1-3, is EAGVTQFPSHSVIEKGQTVTLRCDPISGHDNLYWYRRVMGKEIKFLLHFVKESKQDESGMPNNRFLAERTGGTYSTLKVQPAELEDSGVYFCASSQGGDRGKWASGNTIYFGEGSWLTVV.

The rearrangement uses TRBV10-3 and TRBJ2-5, with 9 bases lining up with TRBD1. J was trimmed by 4 bases and V by 3 bases; bases with no gene match: 6. The CDR3 runs to 15 residues. Germline CDR1 and CDR2: ENHRY and SYGVKD. The CDR3 protein is CAISDQQGAGETQYF. The CDR3 bases are TGTGCCATCAGTGATCAACAGGGGGCTGGAGAGACCCAGTACTTC.

This clone came up once. This sequence joins TRBV6-5 and TRBJ1-1, with TRBD1 matching over 7 bases. This CDR3 has 16 residues. Germline V gene data show CDR1 as MNHEY and CDR2 as SVGAGI. With V trimmed by 0 bases and J by 1 base, 5 bases remained unmatched. CDR3 region: CASSYSEGQKNTEAFF. The CDR3 nucleotides are TGTGCCAGCAGTTACTCGGAGGGACAGAAGAACACTGAAGCTTTCTTT.

The chain uses TRBV7-9 and TRBJ2-7; 7 nucleotides line up with TRBD1. The CDR3 has 15 amino acids. Germline loops: CDR1 SEHNR, CDR2 FQNEAQ (reference sequence). V trimming: 5 bases; J trimming: 2 bases; junction bases outside the gene matches: 9. For the CDR3, the DNA is TGTGCCAGCAGCGAATCCCGACAGGGAACCTACGAGCAGTACTTC. Its protein product is CASSESRQGTYEQYF. The full variable domain, in which reference TRBV7-9 and TRBJ2-7 provide the parts outside the CDR3, is DTGVSQNPRHKITKRGQNVTFRCDPISEHNRLYWYRQTLGQGPEFLTYFQNEAQLEKSRLLSDRFSAERPKGSFSTLEIQRTEQGDSAMYLCASSESRQGTYEQYFGPGTRLTVT.

The genes are TRBV28 and TRBJ1-5, with 9 positions matching TRBD1. Germline CDR1 is MDHEN and CDR2 is SYDVKM. V was pared by 1 base and J by 0 bases, with 7 bases of the junction left unmatched. The CDR3 length is 18 residues. DNA of the CDR3: TGTGCCAGCAGTTTATACCCCGGGACAGGGCATAGCAATCAGCCCCAGCATTTT. This translates into CASSLYPGTGHSNQPQHF.

The chain is built from TRBV4-2 and TRBJ2-3; perhaps TRBD2 as D (6 bases). V shed 3 bases and J shed 2 bases, with 15 bases lying between them. Per germline, CDR1 LGHNA and CDR2 YNFKEQ. CDR3 size: 16 residues. CDR3 sequence (DNA): TGTGCCAGCAGCCACCCCACGGGACTCCTCACAGATACGCAGTATTTT. Translating gives CASSHPTGLLTDTQYF.

This clone was seen a few times. An end of the junction does not agree with germline; a read error may underlie this. The chain is built from TRBV5-6 and TRBJ1-2; 7 bases map to TRBD1. The germline CDR1 and CDR2 sequences are SGHDT and YYEEEE. The CDR3 spans 15 residues. In nucleotides, the CDR3 is TGTGCCAGCAGCCAAAGAGACAGGGTTAACTGTGGCTACACCTTC. Its translation: CASSQRDRVNCGYTF.

The chain is built from TRBV6-5 and TRBJ2-7; 7 nucleotides line up with TRBD1. The junction had 13 bases not matched to a gene; V was cut back by 10 bases and J by 7 bases. Germline loops: CDR1 MNHEY, CDR2 SVGAGI. The CDR3 is 13 residues long. CDR3 sequence (DNA): TGTGCCATCTGGGGACAGCGCCTTCAGGAGCAGTACTTC. This translates into CAIWGQRLQEQYF.

V gene TRBV30 combines with J gene TRBJ1-2; D is possibly TRBD1 (6 bases). This CDR3 contains 15 residues. Germline-derived CDR1 and CDR2 are GTSNPN and SVGIG (reference sequence). The ends were cut back, 0 bases at V and 4 bases at J, with 15 bases in the middle. DNA of the CDR3: TGTGCCTGGAGTGTACCCCAAGACAGGCTCTATGGCTACACCTTC. This gives the protein CAWSVPQDRLYGYTF.

The rearrangement joins TRBV2 to TRBJ2-5; TRBD1 aligns across 10 bases. CDR1 SNHLY and CDR2 FYNNEI come from the germline V gene. The CDR3 loop spans 14 amino acids. Trimming at V came to 10 bases and at J to 4 bases, leaving 9 bases not matched to a gene. CDR3 sequence (DNA): TGTGCCATAGTCCGACAGGGGGCAACAGAGACCCAGTACTTC. Its protein is CAIVRQGATETQYF. Looking up the rest from reference TRBV2 and TRBJ2-5 gives the full variable domain: EPEVTQTPSHQVTQMGQEVILRCVPISNHLYFYWYRQILGQKVEFLVSFYNNEISEKSEIFDDQFSVERPDGSNFTLKIRSTKLEDSAMYFCAIVRQGATETQYFGPGTRLLVL.

The rearrangement joins TRBV20-1 to TRBJ1-2; possible D gene TRBD1, 5 bases. Germline values: CDR1 DFQATT, CDR2 SNEGSKA (reference sequence). This CDR3 is 10 amino acids long. CDR3 coding DNA: TGCGTGGCAGGGTCGGATGGCTACACCTTC. Its protein product is CVAGSDGYTF.

This chain links TRBV28 with TRBJ2-1, with 7 nucleotides matching TRBD2. V shed 2 bases and J 4 bases; nucleotides not matched to a gene: 14. CDR1 is MDHEN and CDR2 is SYDVKM in the germline V gene. The CDR3 is made up of 18 amino acids. As DNA, the CDR3 is TGTGCCAGCAGTTTAAACGGAGTAGGAACTAGCGCATACAATGAGCAGTTCTTC. It codes for CASSLNGVGTSAYNEQFF.

For the CDR3, the DNA is TGTGCCAGCAGCAAGGGGACAGAAGCTTTCTTT. Protein: CASSKGTEAFF. V gene TRBV27 combines with J gene TRBJ1-1, with a possible D match to TRBD1 (6 bases). The germline V gene encodes CDR1 MNHEY and CDR2 SMNVEV (reference sequence). Trimming took 6 bases from V and 8 from J, leaving 10 bases between them. The CDR3 is 11 amino acids.

The J gene is TRBJ1-6, the V gene TRBV6-5, with 9 bases identical to TRBD1. Germline V lookup: CDR1 MNHEY, CDR2 SVGAGI. V gave up 1 base and J gave up 13 bases; unmatched junction bases: 5. This CDR3 contains 14 residues. CDR3 bases: TGTGCCAGCAGTTACTGGGGACAGGGAATTCCCCTCCACTTT. Translating gives CASSYWGQGIPLHF.

This clone was observed a single time. V gene TRBV27 combines with J gene TRBJ1-1; D possibly corresponds to TRBD1 (5 bases). CDR1 is MNHEY, CDR2 SMNVEV, per germline (reference sequence). The CDR3 totals 16 residues. V gave up 2 bases and J gave up 3 bases, with 16 bases separating them. The CDR3 is CASSLGGDPPDTEAFF. DNA of the CDR3: TGTGCCAGCAGTTTAGGAGGGGACCCTCCGGACACTGAAGCTTTCTTT.

This sequence joins TRBV30 and TRBJ1-2; D remains unclear. The CDR3 contains 13 residues. Trimming removed 4 bases from V and 6 bases from J, with 15 bases in between. Germline CDR1 GTSNPN, CDR2 SVGIG (reference sequence). The CDR3 region has the DNA TGTGCCTGGAAACCGTCCGGGATAAATGGCTACACCTTC. It is translated as CAWKPSGINGYTF.

The chain has TRBV19 and TRBJ2-7, with a tentative D call TRBD1 (6 bases). V lost 6 bases and J 7 bases, leaving 22 bases between the germline ends. From germline, CDR1 is LNHDA and CDR2 SQIVND (reference sequence). The CDR3 runs to 15 residues. DNA for the CDR3: TGTGCCAGTAGCCCCCGGGGCAGGGGTATCGGGGAGCAGTACTTC. Amino acids: CASSPRGRGIGEQYF.

The V gene is TRBV27, the J gene TRBJ1-5; D is ambiguous. This CDR3 contains 18 residues. Trimming left V 8 bases short and J 0 bases short, with 23 bases between. Germline V gene data show CDR1 as MNHEY and CDR2 as SMNVEV (reference sequence). CDR3 bases: TGTGCCAGCCGTGCGATCAACAGTGTATCTTTTAGCAATCAGCCCCAGCATTTT. It translates to CASRAINSVSFSNQPQHF.

The genes are TRBV4-3 and TRBJ2-4, with a weak D call TRBD2 (6 bases). CDR3 length equals 15 residues. Germline CDR1 is LGHNA and CDR2 is YSLEER. The V end lost 1 base, the J end lost 5 bases, and 12 bases lay between the germline ends. The CDR3: CASSQVTGEENIQYF. The CDR3 DNA sequence: TGCGCCAGCAGCCAAGTAACCGGGGAGGAAAACATTCAGTACTTC.

The chain carries TRBV15 and TRBJ2-3; D might be TRBD1 (5 bases). V was trimmed by 2 bases and J by 0 bases, leaving 15 bases between them. Germline CDR1 reads LNHNV; CDR2 reads YYDKDF (reference sequence). The length of the CDR3 is 17 residues. In DNA, the CDR3 is TGTGCCACCAGCAGATACGACAGAGCGCGCAGCACAGATACGCAGTATTTT. It codes for CATSRYDRARSTDTQYF. Together with reference TRBV15 and TRBJ2-3, the CDR3 gives the full variable domain: DAMVIQNPRYQVTQFGKPVTLSCSQTLNHNVMYWYQQKSSQAPKLLFHYYDKDFNNEADTPDNFQSRRPNTSFCFLDIRSPGLGDTAMYLCATSRYDRARSTDTQYFGPGTRLTVL.

V is TRBV27 and J is TRBJ2-5; 11 positions match TRBD1. CDR3 size: 16 residues. Germline V gene data show CDR1 as MNHEY and CDR2 as SMNVEV (reference sequence). The J segment lost 2 bases and the V segment lost 6 bases, leaving 8 bases of the junction unmatched. The CDR3 sequence is CASRYTGTGGQETQYF. For the CDR3, the DNA is TGTGCCAGCAGGTATACTGGGACAGGGGGACAAGAGACCCAGTACTTC.

This rearrangement joins TRBV27 to TRBJ2-7; tentative D call: TRBD1 (7 bases). The CDR3 loop spans 17 amino acids. Trimming removed 0 bases from V and 4 bases from J, with 19 bases in between. Per the germline V gene, CDR1 is MNHEY and CDR2 is SMNVEV (reference sequence). The CDR3 loop reads CASSLSWRGEGAYEQYF. The CDR3 DNA reads TGTGCCAGCAGTTTATCTTGGCGGGGAGAGGGGGCGTACGAGCAGTACTTC.

CDR3 DNA sequence: TGCGCCAGCAGCCAAGAATCTTCTAGGCTAGCCCGCTTCAATGAGCAGTTCTTC. Protein: CASSQESSRLARFNEQFF. The V call is TRBV4-3, the J call TRBJ2-1; D might be TRBD2 (5 bases). V dropped 0 bases and J dropped 6 bases, with 21 bases sitting between them. Germline CDR1 and CDR2: LGHNA and YSLEER. The CDR3 runs to 18 residues.

This clone came up once. V and J are TRBV28 and TRBJ1-2, with TRBD1 identical over 9 bases. V gave up 5 bases and J gave up 1 base; unmatched junction bases: 8. CDR1 and CDR2 from the germline V gene are MDHEN and SYDVKM. CDR3 size: 16 residues. The CDR3 is CASSPITGGFNYGYTF. The CDR3 bases are TGTGCCAGCAGTCCTATAACAGGGGGCTTTAACTATGGCTACACCTTC.

The rearrangement joins TRBV10-3 to TRBJ2-2; a possible D gene is TRBD2 (6 bases). Germline V gives CDR1 ENHRY, CDR2 SYGVKD. This CDR3 is 15 amino acids long. Trimming stripped 8 bases from V and 3 bases from J, with 16 bases between. The CDR3 spells CAIQAAGGYTGELFF. CDR3 nucleotide sequence: TGTGCCATCCAGGCCGCCGGGGGATACACCGGGGAGCTGTTTTTT.

The CDR3 nucleotides read TGTGCCAGCTCACCAACCTCTGACAGGGACCAGAACACTGAAGCTTTCTTT. This encodes CASSPTSDRDQNTEAFF. The chain is built from TRBV18 and TRBJ1-1, with TRBD1 identical over 7 bases. The CDR3 is 17 amino acids. The V segment lost 2 bases and the J segment 1 base; nucleotides outside the gene matches: 10. Germline CDR1 reads KGHSH; CDR2 reads LQKENI.

The chain couples TRBV19 to TRBJ1-5; no firm D call. CDR3 length: 15 residues. Deletions cut 7 bases from V and 2 bases from J, with 15 bases between. Germline V gene sequence: CDR1 LNHDA, CDR2 SQIVND (reference sequence). CDR3 nucleotides: TGTGCCAGTACCCCACTAGGAAAGGGCAATCAGCCCCAGCATTTT. Its translation: CASTPLGKGNQPQHF.

CDR3 sequence reads: CASSQDPRVGNTIYF. DNA of the CDR3: TGCGCCAGCAGCCAAGATCCGAGGGTAGGAAACACCATATATTTT. The chain uses TRBV4-1 and TRBJ1-3, with D hard to call. With 0 bases removed from V and 4 bases from J, the gap between germline ends came to 10 bases. Germline lookup yields CDR1 MGHRA and CDR2 YSYEKL. This CDR3 contains 15 residues.